The 32 T cell receptor beta chains reported below all come from one sample, sequenced in a study of T cells in Graves' hyperthyroidism and ophthalmopathy. Amplified TCR beta CDR3 regions came from RNA transcripts. Primed by the HTBI set, a first-round RT-PCR was run on the TCR CDR3. One entry per CDR3 protein results from TCRdb running MiXCR on the multiplex PCR reads. The profile covers about 59,000 distinct CDR3 sequences, with about 57% appearing a single time and 3.3% taken by the ten largest. The specimen was blood. These receptor sequences come from a woman aged 55-70 years with Graves' ophthalmopathy.

V usage is TRBV2 and J usage is TRBJ1-1; 11 positions agree with TRBD1. Germline CDR1 reads SNHLY; CDR2 reads FYNNEI. The J segment lost 5 bases and the V segment lost 3 bases, leaving 5 bases of the junction unmatched. The CDR3 sequence is 15 residues long. CDR3 DNA: TGTGCCAGCAGTGAGAGGACAGGGGGCAGGACTGAAGCTTTCTTT. Translation gives CASSERTGGRTEAFF.

This clonotype came up a few times. The V and J genes are TRBV7-9 and TRBJ2-7; no clear D. The germline gives CDR1 SEHNR, CDR2 FQNEAQ (reference sequence). This CDR3 spans 15 amino acids. V was shortened by 3 bases and J by 0 bases, with 12 bases between the two germline ends. CDR3 loop: CASSFLRGGSYEQYF. Written as DNA, the CDR3 is TGTGCCAGCAGCTTTCTACGAGGTGGCTCCTACGAGCAGTACTTC. Variable domain in full (rest from reference TRBV7-9 and TRBJ2-7): DTGVSQNPRHKITKRGQNVTFRCDPISEHNRLYWYRQTLGQGPEFLTYFQNEAQLEKSRLLSDRFSAERPKGSFSTLEIQRTEQGDSAMYLCASSFLRGGSYEQYFGPGTRLTVT.

This clonotype was counted many times. V usage is TRBV27 and J usage is TRBJ2-1; D is unclear. The CDR3 contains 15 residues. Looked up from germline, CDR1 is MNHEY and CDR2 is SMNVEV (reference sequence). The V gene lost 5 bases and the J gene lost 3 bases, with 14 bases spanning the gap. The CDR3 DNA reads TGTGCCAGCAGTCCACAGTGGACCTACTACAATGAGCAGTTCTTC. Protein product: CASSPQWTYYNEQFF.

The J gene is TRBJ2-7, the V gene TRBV5-6; 10 bases are a match to TRBD1. Germline-derived CDR1 and CDR2 are SGHDT and YYEEEE. CDR3 length: 13 amino acids. The V and J ends lost 5 bases and 6 bases, in that order; junction bases with no gene match: 5. CDR3 sequence (DNA): TGTGCCAGCAGAACCGGGACAGGGGTCGAGCAGTACTTC. This sequence encodes CASRTGTGVEQYF.

This chain connects TRBV20-1 to TRBJ2-3, with 13 nucleotides matching TRBD2. V was pared by 4 bases and J by 0 bases, with 7 bases of the junction left unmatched. The CDR3 is 17 residues long. Germline values: CDR1 DFQATT, CDR2 SNEGSKA (reference sequence). CDR3 bases: TGCAGTGCTACCTGGACTAGCGGGGGCCGAAGCACAGATACGCAGTATTTT. Its translation: CSATWTSGGRSTDTQYF.

This rearrangement joins TRBV20-1 to TRBJ2-7; 7 positions agree with TRBD1. The CDR3 contains 12 residues. The germline V gene encodes CDR1 DFQATT and CDR2 SNEGSKA (reference sequence). J lost 1 base, V lost 6 bases, and 3 bases had no gene match. The CDR3 reads CSASQGSYEQYF. The CDR3, as DNA: TGCAGTGCCTCACAGGGGTCCTACGAGCAGTACTTC.

As concerns this clonotype: Because the CDR3's place on the DNA is in doubt, the DNA is left out and the CDR3 is given as listed by TCRdb. The chain combines TRBV7-9 with TRBJ1-2. The CDR3 is made up of 21 amino acids, end residues included. Germline V gene sequence: CDR1 SEHNR, CDR2 FQNEAQ (reference sequence). The CDR3 loop reads CASSSASGGTYTQYFGYGCTF.

This CDR3 is CSAPEKTRADVFF. CDR3 coding DNA: TGCAGTGCTCCCGAAAAGACCAGGGCGGATGTGTTTTTT. The chain combines TRBV20-1 with TRBJ1-4, with a weak D call TRBD1 (5 bases). Germline V lookup: CDR1 DFQATT, CDR2 SNEGSKA (reference sequence). V lost 5 bases and J 15 bases, leaving 22 bases between the germline ends. The CDR3 spans 13 residues.

This chain joins TRBV5-1 and TRBJ1-2; D is possibly TRBD1 (6 bases). This CDR3 spans 19 amino acids. V was pared by 3 bases and J by 4 bases, with 28 bases between. The V gene's germline CDR1 is SGHRS and CDR2 YFSETQ. The CDR3 loop reads CASSWDGNSPRGALYGYTF. CDR3 in DNA: TGCGCCAGCAGCTGGGACGGTAATTCACCCCGGGGGGCCCTCTATGGCTACACCTTC.

CDR3 sequence reads: CASSSRGSGNTIYF. The DNA for the CDR3 is TGTGCCAGCAGTTCCAGGGGCTCTGGAAACACCATATATTTT. The rearrangement joins TRBV25-1 to TRBJ1-3, with TRBD1 as a possible D gene (6 bases). Trimming took off 5 bases at V and 0 bases at J, with 8 bases between the two ends. The CDR3 runs 14 residues. Germline V gene lookup returns CDR1 MGHDK and CDR2 SYGVNS.

The rearrangement uses TRBV29-1 and TRBJ1-2; D is uncertain. The V gene lost 5 bases and the J gene lost 10 bases, with 5 bases spanning the gap. The CDR3 consists of 8 residues. CDR1 and CDR2 (germline): SQVTM, ANQGSEA. CDR3 amino acids: CSVRDYTF. CDR3 DNA sequence: TGCAGCGTTCGGGACTACACCTTC.

To note about this clonotype: Sequence at one end of the junction differs from germline and may be a read error. This chain joins TRBV20-1 and TRBJ1-1; D perhaps matches TRBD1 (6 bases). Per the germline V gene, CDR1 is DFQATT and CDR2 is SNEGSKA (reference sequence). This CDR3 spans 14 amino acids. This CDR3 is CSAGEQGMYTEAFF. Here the CDR3 DNA reads TGCAGTGCTGGAGAACAGGGAATGTACACTGAAGCTTTCTTT.

As concerns this clonotype: One end of the junction is discordant with germline, which a read error may explain. The chain links TRBV10-3 to TRBJ2-3; 7 bases are a match to TRBD2. The CDR3 length is 16 residues. Per the germline V gene, CDR1 is ENHRY and CDR2 is SYGVKD. The CDR3 sequence is CVISGRANGTSDTQYF. CDR3 bases: TGTGTCATCAGTGGGAGGGCTAACGGGACCTCGGATACGCAGTATTTT.

This clonotype occurred once. This sequence joins TRBV5-5 and TRBJ2-7; no reliable D call. This CDR3 contains 13 residues. Trimming left V 0 bases short and J 2 bases short, with 6 bases between. CDR1 is SGHKS and CDR2 is YYEKEE in the germline V gene (reference sequence). This CDR3 reads CASSLEAAYEQYF. DNA of the CDR3: TGTGCCAGCAGCTTGGAGGCCGCCTACGAGCAGTACTTC.

In nucleotides, the CDR3 is TGCGCCAGCAGCCAAGATACGGGGGGCACTGAAGCTTTCTTT. Amino acids: CASSQDTGGTEAFF. The chain uses TRBV4-1 and TRBJ1-1; D possibly corresponds to TRBD1 (5 bases). V gave up 0 bases and J gave up 4 bases, with 9 bases separating them. Looked up from germline, CDR1 is MGHRA and CDR2 is YSYEKL. The CDR3 has 14 residues.

This clonotype occurred many times. This chain connects TRBV20-1 to TRBJ2-1, with D uncertain. Trimming shortened V by 0 bases and J by 0 bases, and 3 bases separated the two germline ends. Germline lookup yields CDR1 DFQATT and CDR2 SNEGSKA (reference sequence). The CDR3 has 13 residues. The CDR3: CSAREGSYNEQFF. The CDR3 DNA sequence: TGCAGTGCTAGAGAAGGCTCCTACAATGAGCAGTTCTTC.

The rearrangement links TRBV6-2 or TRBV6-3 to TRBJ2-3; possibly TRBD2 for D (5 bases). CDR1 and CDR2 (germline): MNHEY, SVGEGT. The CDR3 has 14 amino acids. V shed 0 bases and J shed 6 bases, with 10 bases lying between them. The CDR3 coding sequence is TGTGCCAGCAGTTACTCGACGGGGTACGATACGCAGTATTTT. It translates to CASSYSTGYDTQYF.

Ten or more counts support this clonotype. This chain joins TRBV28 and TRBJ1-3, with 8 bases identical to TRBD1. V shed 1 base and J 0 bases; nucleotides not matched to a gene: 5. Germline lookup yields CDR1 MDHEN and CDR2 SYDVKM. The CDR3 is made up of 17 amino acids. CDR3 region: CASSLYGQGYSGNTIYF. CDR3 nucleotides: TGTGCCAGCAGTTTATATGGACAGGGCTACTCTGGAAACACCATATATTTT.

The chain links TRBV7-3 to TRBJ1-1; the match to TRBD1 covers 7 bases. Germline CDR1 SGHTA, CDR2 FQGTGA. Trimming at V came to 0 bases and at J to 0 bases, leaving 4 bases not matched to a gene. The CDR3 spans 16 residues. The CDR3 loop is CASSLTAGGMNTEAFF. The CDR3 DNA sequence: TGTGCCAGCAGCTTAACAGCAGGGGGGATGAACACTGAAGCTTTCTTT. Full variable domain (remainder filled in from reference TRBV7-3 and TRBJ1-1): GAGVSQTPSNKVTEKGKYVELRCDPISGHTALYWYRQSLGQGPEFLIYFQGTGAADDSGLPNDRFFAVRPEGSVSTLKIQRTERGDSAVYLCASSLTAGGMNTEAFFGQGTRLTVV.

This chain uses TRBV11-2 with TRBJ2-7; D may match TRBD1 or TRBD2 (5 bases each). The V end lost 0 bases, the J end lost 11 bases, and 14 bases lay between the germline ends. This CDR3 has 13 residues. CDR1 and CDR2 from the germline V gene are SGHAT and FQNNGV. The chain's CDR3 is CASSLDAGTQKYF. CDR3 nucleotide sequence: TGTGCCAGCAGCTTAGACGCAGGGACCCAGAAGTACTTC.

Concerning this clonotype itself: One end of the junction does not line up with germline, which may come from a read error. This chain links TRBV20-1 with TRBJ1-2, with 8 bases that match TRBD1. Germline CDR1 reads DFQATT; CDR2 reads SNEGSKA (reference sequence). The CDR3 contains 16 residues. The DNA of the CDR3 is TGCAGTGCTGTACGCTCGGACAGGGCACCCGCCTATGGCTACGCCTTC. Protein sequence: CSAVRSDRAPAYGYAF.

The V and J genes are TRBV20-1 and TRBJ1-2; D call uncertain. Trimming left V 1 base short and J 0 bases short, with 6 bases between. CDR1 is DFQATT and CDR2 is SNEGSKA in the germline V gene (reference sequence). The CDR3 is 13 amino acids. The CDR3 region is CSARASSNYGYTF. CDR3 sequence (DNA): TGCAGTGCTAGAGCTAGCTCTAACTATGGCTACACCTTC.

CDR3 nucleotide sequence: TGCAGTGCTAGAGACCGAACGAGGGCTTTTGAAGATCTGTTTTTT. Its protein product is CSARDRTRAFEDLFF. The rearrangement links TRBV20-1 to TRBJ1-4; no reliable D call. The V gene lost 0 bases and the J gene lost 14 bases, with 22 bases spanning the gap. CDR1 and CDR2 from the germline V gene are DFQATT and SNEGSKA (reference sequence). The CDR3 consists of 15 residues.

The table lists this clonotype with many counts. The J gene is TRBJ1-5, the V gene TRBV6-6; tentative D call: TRBD1 (5 bases). This CDR3 is built from 14 residues. Trimming stripped 4 bases from V and 4 bases from J, with 11 bases between. Germline values: CDR1 MNHNY, CDR2 SVGAGI (reference sequence). The CDR3 region is CASSWGTVNQPQHF. CDR3 DNA: TGTGCCAGCAGTTGGGGGACGGTTAATCAGCCCCAGCATTTT.

The chain links TRBV11-2 to TRBJ1-2, with D possibly matching TRBD1 (5 bases). The CDR3 consists of 16 residues. Trimming left V 0 bases short and J 6 bases short, with 17 bases between. Germline CDR1 SGHAT, CDR2 FQNNGV. CDR3 nucleotides: TGTGCCAGCAGCTTAGATCTATCGGGGGGGAGAAATGGCTACACCTTC. Translation: CASSLDLSGGRNGYTF.

This clonotype has ten or more counts. This chain links TRBV5-1 with TRBJ1-2, with D possibly matching TRBD1 (5 bases). Germline CDR1 and CDR2: SGHRS and YFSETQ. V lost 4 bases and J lost 7, with 8 bases in between. The CDR3 contains 11 residues. The CDR3 protein is CASSIGVGYTF. As DNA, the CDR3 is TGCGCCAGCAGCATAGGGGTTGGCTACACCTTC.

About this clonotype itself: Because it lacks the conserved phenylalanine or tryptophan at the end, this CDR3 is likely a read error. The V gene is TRBV5-1, the J gene TRBJ1-3; no definite D call. CDR3 size: 15 residues. Germline V gene data show CDR1 as SGHRS and CDR2 as YFSETQ. CDR3 sequence: CARSLGETDGNTIYL. The DNA of the CDR3 is TGCGCCCGCAGCTTGGGAGAAACGGACGGAAACACCATATATCTT.

About this clonotype: This sequence may be a read error, since a much larger clone differs from it by one base. The chain combines TRBV27 with TRBJ1-1; D may be TRBD1 (5 bases). The CDR3 loop spans 14 amino acids. Germline V gene sequence: CDR1 MNHEY, CDR2 SMNVEV (reference sequence). The CDR3 coding sequence is TGTGCCAGCAGTTTCGGGGCAGAGAACACTGAAGCTTACTTT. Protein product: CASSFGAENTEAYF.

The chain combines TRBV7-9 with TRBJ2-7; 9 bases align to TRBD1. After removal of 6 bases from V and 4 bases from J, the junction contained 7 bases not matched to a gene. The length of the CDR3 is 14 residues. The germline gives CDR1 SEHNR, CDR2 FQNEAQ (reference sequence). The DNA for the CDR3 is TGTGCCAGCAGTAGGCGGGACAGGGTGTACGAGCAGTACTTC. Translated: CASSRRDRVYEQYF.

V and J are TRBV5-1 and TRBJ1-2; 11 bases are a match to TRBD1. The germline V gene encodes CDR1 SGHRS and CDR2 YFSETQ. The V segment lost 4 bases and the J segment 8 bases; nucleotides outside the gene matches: 7. CDR3 length equals 14 residues. CDR3 sequence: CASSKSGTGGGYTF. The CDR3, as DNA: TGCGCCAGCAGCAAATCCGGGACAGGGGGAGGCTACACCTTC.

The table lists this clonotype with many counts. CDR3 sequence (DNA): TGTGCCAGCAGTGACCCTAGAGTTGTATACGAGCAGTACTTC. Translation: CASSDPRVVYEQYF. V usage is TRBV6-6 and J usage is TRBJ2-7; D gene unclear. CDR1 MNHNY and CDR2 SVGAGI come from the germline V gene (reference sequence). V dropped 5 bases and J dropped 4 bases, with 15 bases sitting between them. CDR3 length equals 14 residues.

This clonotype qualifies as medium-sized. This sequence joins TRBV10-3 and TRBJ1-6; D is unresolved. This CDR3 is built from 13 residues. Germline loops: CDR1 ENHRY, CDR2 SYGVKD. Trimming took off 0 bases at V and 7 bases at J, with 4 bases between the two ends. The CDR3 protein is CAISESGNSPLHF. CDR3 DNA sequence: TGTGCCATCAGTGAGTCGGGGAATTCACCCCTCCACTTT.